The 21 T cell receptor beta chains presented below share a single source sample, sequenced in a study of CXCR3-negative and CXCR3-positive naive CD8 T cells (dated by TCRdb to the late 2010s). Sequencer: NextSeq 550. The Human TCR Profiling Kit (MiLaboratory) was used to make UMI-labeled 5' RACE TRB cDNA libraries. Following TCRdb reprocessing, every CDR3 protein sequence forms one entry, and DNA is not provided. This sample's table lists some 130,000 distinct CDR3 sequences. 0.25% to 0.35% of the sample belongs to the ten largest clones. Sample: naive CXCR3- CD8+ T cells from blood. The cell subset or site label on this specimen signifies: CD45RO-CCR7+CD27+CD95- naive CD8+ T cells lacking CXCR3 (TNR3-). Receptor source: a human donor in good health. Some clones in this sample may be carry-over from other donors' samples.

This chain uses TRBV28 with TRBJ2-3; the D call of TRBD2 rests on TCRdb alone, since no DNA is present to check it. The CDR3 spans 17 residues. The germline V gene has CDR1 MDHEN and CDR2 SYDVKM. This CDR3 reads CASSHRGLAGGTDTQYF.

The gene calls are TRBV28 and TRBJ2-7; there is no DNA to check the TCRdb D call of TRBD1. Germline loops: CDR1 MDHEN, CDR2 SYDVKM. The CDR3 has 14 residues. The CDR3: CASSSVNGGYEQYF.

The rearrangement uses TRBV7-9 and TRBJ2-1; TCRdb gives TRBD2 as the D gene, but with no DNA this cannot be confirmed. CDR3 length: 14 amino acids. The V gene's germline CDR1 is SEHNR and CDR2 FQNEAQ (reference sequence). The CDR3 spells CASSLLATYNEQFF.

The V gene is TRBV2, the J gene TRBJ2-1; as DNA is missing, the TRBD2 call by TCRdb cannot be tested. The CDR3 has 15 amino acids. CDR1 is SNHLY, CDR2 FYNNEI, per germline. This chain's CDR3 is CASRLDPGLANEQFF. Drawing the rest from reference TRBV2 and TRBJ2-1, the complete variable domain is EPEVTQTPSHQVTQMGQEVILRCVPISNHLYFYWYRQILGQKVEFLVSFYNNEISEKSEIFDDQFSVERPDGSNFTLKIRSTKLEDSAMYFCASRLDPGLANEQFFGPGTRLTVL.

This sequence joins TRBV28 and TRBJ2-5; with no DNA, the TCRdb D assignment of TRBD1 cannot be verified. The length of the CDR3 is 19 residues. CDR1 MDHEN and CDR2 SYDVKM come from the germline V gene. The CDR3: CASSLNRGQAGRSQETQYF.

V and J are TRBV28 and TRBJ2-7; no DNA is available, so the TRBD2 call from TCRdb remains unchecked. Germline values: CDR1 MDHEN, CDR2 SYDVKM. The CDR3 extends over 16 amino acids. Here the CDR3 reads CASNNLAGGPSYEQYF. Looking up the rest from reference TRBV28 and TRBJ2-7 gives the full variable domain: DVKVTQSSRYLVKRTGEKVFLECVQDMDHENMFWYRQDPGLGLRLIYFSYDVKMKEKGDIPEGYSVSREKKERFSLILESASTNQTSMYLCASNNLAGGPSYEQYFGPGTRLTVT.

This rearrangement joins TRBV21-1 to TRBJ2-2; as DNA is missing, the TRBD1 call by TCRdb cannot be tested. TRBV21-1 constitutes a pseudogene. The CDR3 contains 16 residues. The CDR3 here is CASSKTEQGNTGELFF.

The V call is TRBV10-3, the J call TRBJ2-3; TCRdb picks TRBD2, but there is no DNA to check that call. Germline V gene lookup returns CDR1 ENHRY and CDR2 SYGVKD. This CDR3 has 18 residues. The CDR3 reads CAISDGTSGAVDADTQYF.

The chain joins TRBV28 to TRBJ2-2; TCRdb returns TRBD1, unconfirmable since there is no DNA. The CDR3 extends over 15 amino acids. In germline, CDR1 is MDHEN, CDR2 SYDVKM. The CDR3 reads CASSLRGRRTGELFF.

The chain employs TRBV7-6 and TRBJ2-7; the TCRdb D gene call, TRBD2, has no DNA to confirm it. The CDR3 totals 14 residues. The germline V gene has CDR1 SGHVS and CDR2 FNYEAQ. CDR3 in amino acids: CASSLLAGENEQYF. Drawing the rest from reference TRBV7-6 and TRBJ2-7, the complete variable domain is GAGVSQSPRYKVTKRGQDVALRCDPISGHVSLYWYRQALGQGPEFLTYFNYEAQQDKSGLPNDRFSAERPEGSISTLTIQRTEQRDSAMYRCASSLLAGENEQYFGPGTRLTVT.

The chain combines TRBV24-1 with TRBJ2-1. The germline V gene has CDR1 KGHDR and CDR2 SFDVKD. This CDR3 has 15 residues. The chain's CDR3 is CATSDLTDPYNEQFF.

This sequence joins TRBV6-5 and TRBJ2-2; with no DNA, the TCRdb D assignment of TRBD1 cannot be verified. The germline V gene encodes CDR1 MNHEY and CDR2 SVGAGI. This CDR3 has 17 residues. The CDR3 reads CASSYDLRGANTGELFF.

The chain carries TRBV7-9 and TRBJ1-4; there is no DNA to check the TCRdb D call of TRBD1. CDR3 length: 16 residues. Germline assignment: CDR1 SEHNR and CDR2 FQNEAQ (reference sequence). This CDR3 is CASSTPGGDPNEKLFF.

The rearrangement links TRBV29-1 to TRBJ2-7; TCRdb's assignment of TRBD1 cannot be checked, as there is no DNA. Germline V CDR1 and CDR2: SQVTM, ANQGSEA. The CDR3 contains 15 residues. CDR3 sequence: CSGTGNGRAIYEQYF.

The chain recombines TRBV14 with TRBJ2-1; TCRdb's assignment of TRBD2 cannot be checked, as there is no DNA. The CDR3 is made up of 16 amino acids. Germline assignment: CDR1 SGHDN and CDR2 FVKESK. This chain's CDR3 is CASSPPARGGYNEQFF.

CDR3 in amino acids: CASSLDPRGANTGELFF. V gene TRBV28 combines with J gene TRBJ2-2; absent DNA, TCRdb's TRBD1 call cannot be checked. Germline V lookup: CDR1 MDHEN, CDR2 SYDVKM. This CDR3 region has 17 residues.

The CDR3 protein is CSAGQGTGIYEQYF. V gene TRBV29-1 combines with J gene TRBJ2-7; absent DNA, TCRdb's TRBD1 call cannot be checked. CDR3 length: 14 amino acids. The germline gives CDR1 SQVTM, CDR2 ANQGSEA.

This chain connects TRBV6-5 to TRBJ2-3; absent DNA, TCRdb's TRBD2 call cannot be checked. CDR3 length: 15 amino acids. Germline CDR1 and CDR2: MNHEY and SVGAGI. The CDR3 sequence is CASSYISPWTDTQYF.

The CDR3 sequence is CASSLYFGGIGTDTQYF. The rearrangement uses TRBV27 and TRBJ2-3; TCRdb returns TRBD1, unconfirmable since there is no DNA. Germline V gene data show CDR1 as MNHEY and CDR2 as SMNVEV (reference sequence). CDR3 length: 17 amino acids.

The V and J genes are TRBV29-1 and TRBJ2-1. Germline CDR1 is SQVTM and CDR2 is ANQGSEA. The CDR3 sequence is 12 residues long. This chain's CDR3 is CSVGTGYNEQFF.

The chain carries TRBV5-1 and TRBJ2-7. CDR1 and CDR2 from the germline V gene are SGHRS and YFSETQ. This CDR3 contains 14 residues. The CDR3 here is CASSLAGLSYEQYF.